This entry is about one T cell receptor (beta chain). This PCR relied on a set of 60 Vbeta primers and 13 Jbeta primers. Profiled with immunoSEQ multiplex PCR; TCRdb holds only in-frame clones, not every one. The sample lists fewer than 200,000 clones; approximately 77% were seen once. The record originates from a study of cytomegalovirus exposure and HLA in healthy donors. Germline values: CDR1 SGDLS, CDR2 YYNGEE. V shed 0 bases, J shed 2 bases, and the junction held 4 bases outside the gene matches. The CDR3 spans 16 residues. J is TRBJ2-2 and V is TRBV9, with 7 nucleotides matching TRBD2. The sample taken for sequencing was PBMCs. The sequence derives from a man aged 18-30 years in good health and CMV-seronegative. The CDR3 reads CASSVAASGNTGELFF. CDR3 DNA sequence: TGTGCCAGCAGCGTAGCGGCTAGCGGAAACACCGGGGAGCTGTTTTTT.